A few counts support the clone carrying this TCR beta chain. Its antigen is not identified. CDR3 length: 15 residues. V lost 0 bases to trimming and J lost 9 bases, with 13 bases between them. The V gene's germline CDR1 is SGHRS and CDR2 YFSETQ. The primer mix had 60 Vbeta and 13 Jbeta primers. The table came from immunoSEQ multiplex PCR; TCRdb's copy has only in-frame clones and leaves some out. The sample has 55,000 to 70,000 clones; roughly two thirds are singletons. The source of the sample is a study of cytomegalovirus exposure and HLA in healthy donors. Study observations and caveats: Trimming of TCR beta V- and J-genes showed a link, identified in a later analysis, to a missense DCLRE1C variant.

In nominal health when sampled, donors likely had unrecorded immune exposures nonetheless. This TCR came from a man in his forties in good health and CMV-seropositive. This sequence joins TRBV5-1 and TRBJ1-6, with unresolved D. The sequenced sample consisted of PBMCs. The CDR3 sequence: CASSLDSEVSSPLHF. The CDR3 DNA follows: TGCGCCAGCAGCTTGGATTCAGAGGTATCTTCACCCCTCCACTTT.